The clone carrying this T cell receptor (beta chain) has just one count. The antigen remains undetermined. This record belongs to a study of cytomegalovirus exposure and HLA in healthy donors. This CDR3 has 14 residues. Germline V CDR1 and CDR2: WSHSY, SAAADI. Between the trimmed V and J ends, which lost 0 bases and 1 base, there was a span of 6 bases. Study outcomes and limitations: Roughly uniform sequencing depth across donors was assumed, possibly incorrectly. Investigators reported 150 to 200 TCR beta chains as tied to cytomegalovirus.

In the PCR, 60 Vbeta and 13 Jbeta primers were used. Under the authors' procedure: Some 80 million unique TCR beta chains, roughly 11 million shared, were counted in a later analysis. The table came from immunoSEQ multiplex PCR; TCRdb's copy has only in-frame clones and leaves some out. V, J and clone size reflect that table, while D and trimming were determined from the DNA. Seen here are about 200,000 clones, more than 75% observed once, and the top ten hold around 3%. The sequenced sample was PBMCs. The chain links TRBV10-2 to TRBJ1-1, with D possibly matching TRBD1 (5 bases). The source of this sequence is a woman between 35 and 50 years old in good health and CMV-seronegative. The CDR3 coding sequence is TGCGCCAGCAGTGAGTCCACAGGGAACACTGAAGCTTTCTTT. Amino acid sequence: CASSESTGNTEAFF.